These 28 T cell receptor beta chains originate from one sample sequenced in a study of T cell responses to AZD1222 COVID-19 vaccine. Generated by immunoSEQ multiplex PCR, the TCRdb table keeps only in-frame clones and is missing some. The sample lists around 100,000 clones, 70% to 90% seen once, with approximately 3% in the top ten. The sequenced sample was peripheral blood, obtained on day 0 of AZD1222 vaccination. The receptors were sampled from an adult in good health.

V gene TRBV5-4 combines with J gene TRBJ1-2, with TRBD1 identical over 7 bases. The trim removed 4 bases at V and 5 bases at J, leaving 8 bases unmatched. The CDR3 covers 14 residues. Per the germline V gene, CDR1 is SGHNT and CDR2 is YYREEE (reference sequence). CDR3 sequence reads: CASSMTRDSYGYTF. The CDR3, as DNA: TGTGCCAGCAGCATGACTCGGGACAGTTATGGCTACACCTTC.

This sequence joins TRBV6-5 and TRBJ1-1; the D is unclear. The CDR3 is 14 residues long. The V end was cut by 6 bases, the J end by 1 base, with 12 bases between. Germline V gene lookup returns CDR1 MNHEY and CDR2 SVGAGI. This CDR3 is CASRPTLGNTEAFF. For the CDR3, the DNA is TGTGCCAGCAGGCCGACGTTGGGGAACACTGAAGCTTTCTTT.

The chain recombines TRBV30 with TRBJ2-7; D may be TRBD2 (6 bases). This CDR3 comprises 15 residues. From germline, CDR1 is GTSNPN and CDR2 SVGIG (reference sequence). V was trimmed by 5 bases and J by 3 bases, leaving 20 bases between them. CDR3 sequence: CAWDFGGERLYEQYV. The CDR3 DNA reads TGTGCCTGGGACTTCGGCGGGGAGAGGCTCTACGAGCAGTACGTC.

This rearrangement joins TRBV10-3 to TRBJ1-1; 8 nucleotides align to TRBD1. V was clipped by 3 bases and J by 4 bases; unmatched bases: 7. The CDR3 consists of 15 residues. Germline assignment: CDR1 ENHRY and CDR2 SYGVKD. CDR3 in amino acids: CAISDSPGGTTEAFF. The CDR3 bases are TGTGCCATCAGTGACTCTCCAGGGGGCACCACTGAAGCTTTCTTT.

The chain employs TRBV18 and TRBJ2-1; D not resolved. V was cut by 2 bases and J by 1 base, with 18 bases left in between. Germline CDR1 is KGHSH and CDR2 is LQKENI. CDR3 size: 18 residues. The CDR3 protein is CASSPIHSPARSYNEQFF. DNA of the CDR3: TGTGCCAGCTCACCAATCCATTCTCCCGCCCGGTCCTACAATGAGCAGTTCTTC.

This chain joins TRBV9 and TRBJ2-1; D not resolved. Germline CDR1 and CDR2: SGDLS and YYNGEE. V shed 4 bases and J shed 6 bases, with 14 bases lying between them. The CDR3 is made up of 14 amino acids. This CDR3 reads CASSPWASSNEQFF. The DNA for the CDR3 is TGTGCCAGCAGCCCTTGGGCCAGTAGCAATGAGCAGTTCTTC.

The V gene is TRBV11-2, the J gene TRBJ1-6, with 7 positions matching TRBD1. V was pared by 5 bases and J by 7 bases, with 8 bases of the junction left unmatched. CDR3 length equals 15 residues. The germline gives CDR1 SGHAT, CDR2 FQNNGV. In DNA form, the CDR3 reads TGTGCCAGCAGCCCGGGACAGTTCCTAAATTCACCCCTCCACTTT. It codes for CASSPGQFLNSPLHF.

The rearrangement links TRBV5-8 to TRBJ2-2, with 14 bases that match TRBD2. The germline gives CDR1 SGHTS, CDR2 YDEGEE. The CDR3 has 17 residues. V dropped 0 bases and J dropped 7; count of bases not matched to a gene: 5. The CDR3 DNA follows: TGTGCCAGCAGCTTGGCGGGGACTAGCGGGAGTTTCGGGGAGCTGTTTTTT. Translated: CASSLAGTSGSFGELFF.

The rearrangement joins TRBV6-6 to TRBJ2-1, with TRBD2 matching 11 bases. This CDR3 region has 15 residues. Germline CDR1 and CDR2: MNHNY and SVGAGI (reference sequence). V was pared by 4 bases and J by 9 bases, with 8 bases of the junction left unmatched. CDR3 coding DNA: TGTGCCAGCAGTTCACATAGCGGGAGGGCGGGTGAGCAGTTCTTC. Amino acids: CASSSHSGRAGEQFF.

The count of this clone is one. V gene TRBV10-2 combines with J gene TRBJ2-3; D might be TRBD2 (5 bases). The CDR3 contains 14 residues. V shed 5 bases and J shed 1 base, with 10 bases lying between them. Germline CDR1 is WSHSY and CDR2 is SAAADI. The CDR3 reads CASSPSFGTDTQYF. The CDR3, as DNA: TGCGCCAGCAGTCCTAGCTTCGGCACAGATACGCAGTATTTT.

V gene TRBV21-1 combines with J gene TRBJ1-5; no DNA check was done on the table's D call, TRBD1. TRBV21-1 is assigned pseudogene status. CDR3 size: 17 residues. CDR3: CASSKVVAVYSNQPQHF. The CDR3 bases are TGTGCCAGCAGCAAAGTGGTGGCAGTTTATAGCAATCAGCCCCAGCATTTT.

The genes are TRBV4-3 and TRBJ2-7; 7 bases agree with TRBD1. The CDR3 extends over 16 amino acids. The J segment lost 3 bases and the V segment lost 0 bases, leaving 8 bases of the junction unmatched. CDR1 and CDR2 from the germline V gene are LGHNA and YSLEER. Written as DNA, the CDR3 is TGCGCCAGCAGCCAAGAATGGTCAGGGGGATACTACGAGCAGTACTTC. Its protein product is CASSQEWSGGYYEQYF.

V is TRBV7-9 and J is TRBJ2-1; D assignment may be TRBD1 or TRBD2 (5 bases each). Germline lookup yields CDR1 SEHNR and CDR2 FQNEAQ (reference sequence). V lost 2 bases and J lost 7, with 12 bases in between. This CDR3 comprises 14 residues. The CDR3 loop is CASSLIRGDNEQFF. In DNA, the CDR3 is TGTGCCAGCAGCTTAATTCGAGGGGATAATGAGCAGTTCTTC.

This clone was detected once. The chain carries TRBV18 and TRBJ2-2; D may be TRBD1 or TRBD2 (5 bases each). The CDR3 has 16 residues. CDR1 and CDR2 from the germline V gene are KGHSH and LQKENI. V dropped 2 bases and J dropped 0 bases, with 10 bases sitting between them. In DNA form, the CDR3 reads TGTGCCAGCTCACCATTGGGGACGGCGAACACCGGGGAGCTGTTTTTT. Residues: CASSPLGTANTGELFF.

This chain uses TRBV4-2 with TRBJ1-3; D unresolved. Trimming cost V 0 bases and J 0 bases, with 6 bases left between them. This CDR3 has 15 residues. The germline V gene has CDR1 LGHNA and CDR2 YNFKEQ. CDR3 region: CASSQEPVSGNTIYF. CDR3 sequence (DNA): TGTGCCAGCAGCCAAGAGCCAGTCTCTGGAAACACCATATATTTT.

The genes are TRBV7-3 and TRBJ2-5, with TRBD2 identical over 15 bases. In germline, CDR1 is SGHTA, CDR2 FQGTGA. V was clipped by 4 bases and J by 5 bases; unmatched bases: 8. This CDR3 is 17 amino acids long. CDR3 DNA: TGTGCCAGCAGCTCGGGACTAGCGGGGGGAAATGTGGAGACCCAGTACTTC. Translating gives CASSSGLAGGNVETQYF.

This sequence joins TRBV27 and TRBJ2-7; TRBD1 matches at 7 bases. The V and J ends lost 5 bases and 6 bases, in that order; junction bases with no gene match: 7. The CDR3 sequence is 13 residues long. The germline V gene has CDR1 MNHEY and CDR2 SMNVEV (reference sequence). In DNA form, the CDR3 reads TGTGCCAGCAGTAGGGGGCCCGGGCTCGAGCAGTACTTC. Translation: CASSRGPGLEQYF.

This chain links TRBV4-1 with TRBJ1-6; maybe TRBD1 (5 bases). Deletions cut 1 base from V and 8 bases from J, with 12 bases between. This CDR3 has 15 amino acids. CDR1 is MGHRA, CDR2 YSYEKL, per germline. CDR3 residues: CASSQVAGRDSPLHF. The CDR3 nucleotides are TGCGCCAGCAGCCAAGTCGCAGGCAGGGATTCACCCCTCCACTTT.

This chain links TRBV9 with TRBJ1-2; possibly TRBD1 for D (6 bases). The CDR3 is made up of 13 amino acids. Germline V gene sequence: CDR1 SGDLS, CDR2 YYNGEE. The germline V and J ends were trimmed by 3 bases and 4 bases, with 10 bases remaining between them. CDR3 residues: CASSAGTTYGYTF. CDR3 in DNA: TGTGCCAGCAGCGCCGGGACAACCTATGGCTACACCTTC.

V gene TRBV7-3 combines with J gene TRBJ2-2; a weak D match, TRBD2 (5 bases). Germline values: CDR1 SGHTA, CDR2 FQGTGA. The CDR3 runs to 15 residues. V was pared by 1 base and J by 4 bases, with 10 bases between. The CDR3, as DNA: TGTGCCAGCAGCTTAAACGAGGGCATCACCGGGGAGCTGTTTTTT. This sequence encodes CASSLNEGITGELFF. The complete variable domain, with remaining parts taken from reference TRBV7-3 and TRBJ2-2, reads GAGVSQTPSNKVTEKGKYVELRCDPISGHTALYWYRQSLGQGPEFLIYFQGTGAADDSGLPNDRFFAVRPEGSVSTLKIQRTERGDSAVYLCASSLNEGITGELFFGEGSRLTVL.

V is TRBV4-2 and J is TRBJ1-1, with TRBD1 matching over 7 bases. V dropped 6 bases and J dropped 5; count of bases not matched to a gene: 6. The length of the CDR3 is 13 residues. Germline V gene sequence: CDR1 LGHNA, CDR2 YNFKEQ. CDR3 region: CASSFPGGTEAFF. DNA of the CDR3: TGTGCCAGCAGTTTCCCAGGGGGTACTGAAGCTTTCTTT.

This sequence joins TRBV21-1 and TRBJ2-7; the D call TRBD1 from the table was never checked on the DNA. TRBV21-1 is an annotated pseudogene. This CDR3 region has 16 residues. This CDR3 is CASSKAQVGKVYEQYV. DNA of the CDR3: TGTGCCAGCAGCAAAGCGCAGGTCGGCAAAGTCTACGAGCAGTACGTC.

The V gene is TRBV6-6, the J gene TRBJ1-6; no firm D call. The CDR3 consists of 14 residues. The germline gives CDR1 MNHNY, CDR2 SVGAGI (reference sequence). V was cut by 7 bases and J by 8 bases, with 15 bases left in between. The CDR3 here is CASTTLGGHSPLHF. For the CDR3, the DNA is TGTGCCAGCACCACTCTCGGCGGGCATTCACCCCTCCACTTT.

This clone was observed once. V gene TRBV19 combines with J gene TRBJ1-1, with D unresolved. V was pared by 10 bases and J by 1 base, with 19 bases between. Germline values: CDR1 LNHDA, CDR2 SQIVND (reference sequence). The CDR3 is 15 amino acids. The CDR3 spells CATTSRWRPNTEAFF. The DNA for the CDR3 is TGTGCCACCACCTCCAGATGGCGGCCGAACACTGAAGCTTTCTTT.

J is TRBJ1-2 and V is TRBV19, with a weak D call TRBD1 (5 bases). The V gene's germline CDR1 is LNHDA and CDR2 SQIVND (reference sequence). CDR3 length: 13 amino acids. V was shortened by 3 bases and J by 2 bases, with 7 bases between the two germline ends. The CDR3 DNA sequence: TGTGCCAGTAGTATGCAGGGAAACTATGGCTACACCTTC. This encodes CASSMQGNYGYTF.

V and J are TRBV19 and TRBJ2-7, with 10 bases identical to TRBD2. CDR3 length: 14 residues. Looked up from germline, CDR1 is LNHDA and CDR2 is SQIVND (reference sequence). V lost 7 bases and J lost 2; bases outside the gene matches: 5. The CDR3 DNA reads TGTGCCAGTAACAGCGGGGGGGCCGCCTACGAGCAGTACTTC. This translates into CASNSGGAAYEQYF.

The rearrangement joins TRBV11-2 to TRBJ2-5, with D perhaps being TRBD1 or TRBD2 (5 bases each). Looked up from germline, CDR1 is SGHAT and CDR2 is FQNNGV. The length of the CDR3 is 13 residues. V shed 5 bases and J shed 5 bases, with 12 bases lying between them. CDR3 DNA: TGTGCCAGCAGCCCCGAAGGGGAGGAGACCCAGTACTTC. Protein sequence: CASSPEGEETQYF. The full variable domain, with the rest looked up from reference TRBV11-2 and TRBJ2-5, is EAGVAQSPRYKIIEKRQSVAFWCNPISGHATLYWYQQILGQGPKLLIQFQNNGVVDDSQLPKDRFSAERLKGVDSTLKIQPAKLEDSAVYLCASSPEGEETQYFGPGTRLLVL.

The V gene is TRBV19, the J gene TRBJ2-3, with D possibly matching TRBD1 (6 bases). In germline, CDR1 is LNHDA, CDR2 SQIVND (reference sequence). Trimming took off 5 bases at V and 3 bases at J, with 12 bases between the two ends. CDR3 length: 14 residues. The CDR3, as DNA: TGTGCCAGTAGTGCCTTGACAGGAACAGATACGCAGTATTTT. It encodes CASSALTGTDTQYF. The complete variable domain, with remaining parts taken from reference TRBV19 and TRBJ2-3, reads DGGITQSPKYLFRKEGQNVTLSCEQNLNHDAMYWYRQDPGQGLRLIYYSQIVNDFQKGDIAEGYSVSREKKESFPLTVTSAQKNPTAFYLCASSALTGTDTQYFGPGTRLTVL.